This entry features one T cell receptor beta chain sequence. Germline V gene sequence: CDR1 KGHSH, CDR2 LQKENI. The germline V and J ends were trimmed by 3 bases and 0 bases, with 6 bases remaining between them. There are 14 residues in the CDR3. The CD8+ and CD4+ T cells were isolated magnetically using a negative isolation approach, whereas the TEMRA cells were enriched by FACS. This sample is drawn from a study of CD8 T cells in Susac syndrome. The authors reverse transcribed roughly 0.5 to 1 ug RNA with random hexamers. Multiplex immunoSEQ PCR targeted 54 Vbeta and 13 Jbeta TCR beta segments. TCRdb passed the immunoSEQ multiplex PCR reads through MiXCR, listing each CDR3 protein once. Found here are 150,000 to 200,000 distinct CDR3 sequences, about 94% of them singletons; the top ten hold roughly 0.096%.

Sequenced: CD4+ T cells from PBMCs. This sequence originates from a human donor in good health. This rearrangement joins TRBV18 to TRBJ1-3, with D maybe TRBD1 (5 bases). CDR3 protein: CASSPDNSGNTIYF. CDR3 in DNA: TGTGCCAGCTCACCGGACAACTCTGGAAACACCATATATTTT.